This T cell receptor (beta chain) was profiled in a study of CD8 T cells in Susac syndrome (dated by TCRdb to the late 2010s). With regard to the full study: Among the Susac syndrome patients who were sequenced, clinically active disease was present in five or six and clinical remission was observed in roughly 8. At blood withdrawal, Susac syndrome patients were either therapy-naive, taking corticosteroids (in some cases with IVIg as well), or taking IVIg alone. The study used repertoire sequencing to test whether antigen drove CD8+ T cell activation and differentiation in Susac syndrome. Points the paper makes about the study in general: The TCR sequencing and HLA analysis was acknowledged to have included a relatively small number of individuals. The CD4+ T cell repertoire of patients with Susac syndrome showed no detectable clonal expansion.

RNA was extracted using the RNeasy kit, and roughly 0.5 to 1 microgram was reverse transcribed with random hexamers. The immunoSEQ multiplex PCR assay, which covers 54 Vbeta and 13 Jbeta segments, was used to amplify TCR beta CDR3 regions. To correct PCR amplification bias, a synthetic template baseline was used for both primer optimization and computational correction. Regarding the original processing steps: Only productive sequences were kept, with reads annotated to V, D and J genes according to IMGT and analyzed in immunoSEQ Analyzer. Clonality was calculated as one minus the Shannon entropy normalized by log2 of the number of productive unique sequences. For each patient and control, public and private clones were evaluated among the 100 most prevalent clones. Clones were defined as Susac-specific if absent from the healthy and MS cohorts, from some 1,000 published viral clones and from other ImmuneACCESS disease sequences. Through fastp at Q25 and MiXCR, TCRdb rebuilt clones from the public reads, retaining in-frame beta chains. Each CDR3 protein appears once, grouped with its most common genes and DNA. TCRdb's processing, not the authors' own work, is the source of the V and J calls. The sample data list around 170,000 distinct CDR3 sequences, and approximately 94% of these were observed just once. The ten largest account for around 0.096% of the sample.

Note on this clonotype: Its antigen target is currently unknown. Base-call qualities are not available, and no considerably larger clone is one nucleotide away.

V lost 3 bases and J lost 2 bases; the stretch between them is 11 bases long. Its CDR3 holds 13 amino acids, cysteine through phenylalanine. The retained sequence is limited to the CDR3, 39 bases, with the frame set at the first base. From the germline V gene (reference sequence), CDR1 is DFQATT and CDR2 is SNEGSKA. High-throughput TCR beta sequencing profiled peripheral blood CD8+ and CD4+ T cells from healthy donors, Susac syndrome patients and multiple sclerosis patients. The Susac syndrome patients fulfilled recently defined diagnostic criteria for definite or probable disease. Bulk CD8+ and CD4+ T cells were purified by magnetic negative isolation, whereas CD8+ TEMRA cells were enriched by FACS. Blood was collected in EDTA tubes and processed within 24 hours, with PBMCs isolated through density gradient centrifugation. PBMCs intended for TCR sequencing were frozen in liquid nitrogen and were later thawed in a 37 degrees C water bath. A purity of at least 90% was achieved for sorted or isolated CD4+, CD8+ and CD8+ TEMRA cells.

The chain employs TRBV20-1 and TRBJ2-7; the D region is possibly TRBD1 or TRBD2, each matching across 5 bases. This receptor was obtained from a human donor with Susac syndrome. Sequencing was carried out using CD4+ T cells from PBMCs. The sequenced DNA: TGCAGTGCTAGCCGGGACCGAACCTACGAGCAGTACTTC. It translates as CSASRDRTYEQYF.